The 5 T cell receptor beta chains below come from one sample, sequenced in a study of OX40 agonist ivuxolimab in advanced cancers. Repertoires were generated with immunoSEQ multiplex PCR, while TCRdb's copy carries only in-frame clones and drops some. The repertoire has almost 35,000 clones, 70% to 80% of them found once; the top ten carry approximately 10%. The sequencing used CD4+ or CD8+ T cells sorted from blood, collected in a trial of the OX40 agonist ivuxolimab. The receptors come from an adult with an advanced solid tumor such as melanoma, head and neck, liver or kidney cancer.

This clone is labeled medium-sized. The chain carries TRBV7-9 and TRBJ2-7; weak D call: TRBD1 (6 bases). This CDR3 has 13 amino acids. Per the germline V gene, CDR1 is SEHNR and CDR2 is FQNEAQ (reference sequence). Trimming removed 5 bases from V and 1 base from J, with 9 bases in between. The CDR3 coding sequence is TGTGCCAGCAGCCGGACAGCATCCTACGAGCAGTACTTC. Its protein is CASSRTASYEQYF.

In its sample, this clone was seen once. The V gene is TRBV19, the J gene TRBJ1-1; D not certain. Germline V gives CDR1 LNHDA, CDR2 SQIVND (reference sequence). V dropped 3 bases and J dropped 6 bases, with 11 bases sitting between them. This CDR3 is built from 13 residues. CDR3 in amino acids: CASSIGGSAEAFF. CDR3 nucleotides: TGTGCCAGTAGTATCGGAGGGAGCGCTGAAGCTTTCTTT.

The chain combines TRBV6-4 with TRBJ2-2, with D possibly being TRBD1 or TRBD2 (6 bases each). The CDR3 sequence is 15 residues long. The germline gives CDR1 MRHNA, CDR2 SNTAGT. The V end was cut by 4 bases, the J end by 4 bases, with 13 bases between. The CDR3 coding sequence is TGTGCCAGCAGTGTCGAAGGGGGAGGCACCGGGGAGCTGTTTTTT. The encoded protein is CASSVEGGGTGELFF.

The chain combines TRBV28 with TRBJ2-7; maybe TRBD2 (7 bases). Trimming took 10 bases from V and 3 from J, leaving 13 bases between them. Germline V gene sequence: CDR1 MDHEN, CDR2 SYDVKM. The CDR3 is 12 amino acids. The CDR3 nucleotides are TGTGCCACCAGGGGAGGGGTCTACGAGCAGTACTTC. The encoded protein is CATRGGVYEQYF.

The chain has TRBV5-1 and TRBJ2-5, with 8 bases fitting TRBD1. The CDR3 runs to 15 residues. Germline lookup yields CDR1 SGHRS and CDR2 YFSETQ. J lost 4 bases, V lost 3 bases, and 8 bases had no gene match. Here the CDR3 reads CASSSSGQAAETQYF. CDR3 DNA: TGCGCCAGCAGCTCCTCGGGACAGGCCGCAGAGACCCAGTACTTC.